The 32 T cell receptor beta chains below were found in one sample sequenced in a study of vaccination effects on CD4 cells after COVID-19. These receptors' targets are unknown. TCRdb's table, derived via immunoSEQ multiplex PCR, lists solely in-frame clones and lacks some. The sample yields approximately 74,000 clones, 73% seen once. At the end of less than 12 days of culture, CD4+ T cells were isolated. Participants were given two doses of BNT162b2 or mRNA-1273 vaccine. This specimen was CD4+ T cells from PBMCs cultured without peptide, taken after COVID-19 vaccination. The receptors were sampled from a human donor who received a COVID-19 vaccine.

The chain has TRBV7-3 and TRBJ2-5, with D hard to call. The V end was cut by 5 bases, the J end by 0 bases, with 7 bases between. The CDR3 consists of 13 residues. Per the germline V gene, CDR1 is SGHTA and CDR2 is FQGTGA. The CDR3 coding sequence is TGTGCCAGCAGCCCCCGTCACCAAGAGACCCAGTACTTC. Protein: CASSPRHQETQYF.

This sequence joins TRBV7-3 and TRBJ2-1, with TRBD1 identical over 10 bases. The V and J ends lost 2 bases and 9 bases, in that order; junction bases with no gene match: 7. Per germline, CDR1 SGHTA and CDR2 FQGTGA. The CDR3 runs 15 residues. CDR3 coding DNA: TGTGCCAGCAGCTTAGTGGGACAGGGGATAACTGAGCAGTTCTTC. This sequence encodes CASSLVGQGITEQFF.

V gene TRBV18 combines with J gene TRBJ2-4; the match to TRBD2 covers 14 bases. Looked up from germline, CDR1 is KGHSH and CDR2 is LQKENI. V lost 0 bases to trimming and J lost 0 bases; unmatched junction nucleotides: 4. The CDR3 has 19 residues. CDR3 sequence (DNA): TGTGCCAGCTCACCACCGGGACTAGCGGGGGCCTTAGCCAAAAACATTCAGTACTTC. As protein: CASSPPGLAGALAKNIQYF. Combining the CDR3 with reference TRBV18 and TRBJ2-4 gives the whole variable domain NAGVMQNPRHLVRRRGQEARLRCSPMKGHSHVYWYRQLPEEGLKFMVYLQKENIIDESGMPKERFSAEFPKEGPSILRIQQVVRGDSAAYFCASSPPGLAGALAKNIQYFGAGTRLSVL.

The V call is TRBV5-8, the J call TRBJ2-1; 9 nucleotides align to TRBD1. V lost 6 bases, J lost 2 bases, and 9 bases stayed unmatched. Per the germline V gene, CDR1 is SGHTS and CDR2 is YDEGEE. The CDR3 runs 16 residues. Here the CDR3 reads CASILITGGTYNEQFF. DNA for the CDR3: TGTGCCAGCATCCTAATCACAGGGGGCACCTACAATGAGCAGTTCTTC.

This rearrangement joins TRBV4-3 to TRBJ2-1; 10 nucleotides line up with TRBD1. Unmatched junction bases numbered 13, after V lost 4 bases and J lost 1 base. This CDR3 region has 19 residues. Germline loops: CDR1 LGHNA, CDR2 YSLEER. The CDR3 DNA reads as TGCGCCAGCAGCCGAATGACAGGGGGCTCATTCGTATCCTACAATGAGCAGTTCTTC. Its protein is CASSRMTGGSFVSYNEQFF.

CDR3 bases: TGCGCCAGCAGCCGAACGACTAGCGGGGGGAGGGAGACCCAGTACTTC. Protein sequence: CASSRTTSGGRETQYF. The chain combines TRBV4-1 with TRBJ2-5; 13 nucleotides line up with TRBD2. This CDR3 is built from 16 residues. V gave up 4 bases and J gave up 5 bases; unmatched junction bases: 7. Germline lookup yields CDR1 MGHRA and CDR2 YSYEKL.

This clone is classed as medium-sized (0.01 to 0.1%). The chain is built from TRBV12-3 or TRBV12-4 and TRBJ1-1; D unclear. This CDR3 contains 11 residues. V was shortened by 2 bases and J by 6 bases, with 4 bases between the two germline ends. DNA for the CDR3: TGTGCCAGCAGTTTATTCGCTGAAGCTTTCTTT. The encoded protein is CASSLFAEAFF.

The CDR3 loop reads CSVPEAGILYNEQFF. The CDR3 coding sequence is TGCAGCGTCCCTGAAGCGGGGATTCTCTACAATGAGCAGTTCTTC. The chain combines TRBV29-1 with TRBJ2-1; 7 nucleotides agree with TRBD2. V trimming: 6 bases; J trimming: 3 bases; junction bases outside the gene matches: 11. Germline CDR1 reads SQVTM; CDR2 reads ANQGSEA. The CDR3 spans 15 residues.

The chain joins TRBV6-5 to TRBJ2-7; D remains unclear. Trimming left V 2 bases short and J 4 bases short, with 9 bases between. The CDR3 spans 13 residues. From germline, CDR1 is MNHEY and CDR2 SVGAGI. The CDR3 bases are TGTGCCAGCAGTTACAATACTGAATACGAGCAGTACGTC. Amino acid sequence: CASSYNTEYEQYV.

The J gene is TRBJ2-1, the V gene TRBV7-2; D ambiguous. The ends were cut back, 2 bases at V and 6 bases at J, with 2 bases in the middle. Germline CDR1 SGHTA, CDR2 FQGNSA. There are 11 residues in the CDR3. The CDR3 DNA is TGTGCCAGCAGCTTACGCAATGAGCAGTTCTTC. Protein sequence: CASSLRNEQFF.

This chain connects TRBV5-1 to TRBJ2-2, with 8 bases lining up with TRBD1. Germline CDR1 is SGHRS and CDR2 is YFSETQ. This CDR3 region has 14 residues. Losses at the gene ends were 0 bases for V and 5 bases for J; bases not matched to a gene: 0. Here the CDR3 reads CASSLDRGTGELFF. In DNA, the CDR3 is TGCGCCAGCAGCTTGGACAGGGGGACCGGGGAGCTGTTTTTT.

This chain connects TRBV5-1 to TRBJ2-1, with 11 nucleotides matching TRBD2. CDR1 SGHRS and CDR2 YFSETQ come from the germline V gene. V dropped 4 bases and J dropped 0; count of bases not matched to a gene: 3. This CDR3 contains 16 residues. The CDR3 is CASSVGTSGSYNEQFF. CDR3 sequence (DNA): TGCGCCAGCAGCGTTGGGACTAGCGGCTCCTACAATGAGCAGTTCTTC.

The chain links TRBV7-3 to TRBJ2-3; tentatively, D is TRBD2 (6 bases). Germline V gene lookup returns CDR1 SGHTA and CDR2 FQGTGA. Trimming shortened V by 6 bases and J by 14 bases, and 24 bases separated the two germline ends. This CDR3 is built from 14 residues. The CDR3 sequence: CASSQAQGGSTVYF. CDR3 bases: TGTGCCAGCAGTCAGGCCCAGGGAGGCTCCACTGTGTATTTT.

J is TRBJ2-7 and V is TRBV5-5, with 10 nucleotides matching TRBD1. CDR3 size: 14 residues. Germline V gene lookup returns CDR1 SGHKS and CDR2 YYEKEE (reference sequence). With 3 bases clipped from V and 3 bases from J, the junction kept 3 bases outside the gene matches. The DNA of the CDR3 is TGTGCCAGCAGCTGGGGGACAGGGGACTACGAGCAGTACGTC. This sequence encodes CASSWGTGDYEQYV.

The chain has TRBV5-1 and TRBJ2-3; 7 bases are a match to TRBD1. This CDR3 is 14 amino acids long. J lost 4 bases, V lost 1 base, and 3 bases had no gene match. Germline lookup yields CDR1 SGHRS and CDR2 YFSETQ. CDR3 amino acids: CASSLIQGADTQYF. The CDR3 DNA sequence: TGCGCCAGCAGCTTGATCCAGGGGGCAGATACGCAGTATTTT.

The chain carries TRBV6-1 and TRBJ1-1, with D possibly TRBD1 on 6 matching bases. This CDR3 spans 15 amino acids. Germline CDR1 is MNHNS and CDR2 is SASEGT. V shed 2 bases and J shed 6 bases, with 16 bases lying between them. The CDR3, as DNA: TGTGCCAGCAGTGAAATTACAGGGATGGGACCTGAAGCTTTCTTT. It is translated as CASSEITGMGPEAFF.

CDR3 amino acids: CASSAGQGINEKLFF. The CDR3, as DNA: TGTGCCAGCAGTGCAGGACAGGGGATCAATGAAAAACTGTTTTTT. The chain combines TRBV27 with TRBJ1-4; 9 nucleotides agree with TRBD1. The CDR3 has 15 amino acids. Germline values: CDR1 MNHEY, CDR2 SMNVEV (reference sequence). V was clipped by 5 bases and J by 5 bases; unmatched bases: 6. Drawing the rest from reference TRBV27 and TRBJ1-4, the complete variable domain is EAQVTQNPRYLITVTGKKLTVTCSQNMNHEYMSWYRQDPGLGLRQIYYSMNVEVTDKGDVPEGYKVSRKEKRNFPLILESPSPNQTSLYFCASSAGQGINEKLFFGSGTQLSVL.

This chain links TRBV14 with TRBJ2-3; 8 bases agree with TRBD1. J was trimmed by 2 bases and V by 6 bases; bases with no gene match: 4. The length of the CDR3 is 14 residues. The germline V gene has CDR1 SGHDN and CDR2 FVKESK. CDR3 in amino acids: CASRRQGHTDTQYF. The CDR3 DNA reads TGTGCCAGCAGGCGACAGGGGCACACAGATACGCAGTATTTT.

This sequence joins TRBV6-5 and TRBJ2-7; 7 bases are a match to TRBD1. Unmatched junction bases numbered 1, after V lost 0 bases and J lost 2 bases. The V gene's germline CDR1 is MNHEY and CDR2 SVGAGI. CDR3 length: 14 residues. The CDR3 DNA reads TGTGCCAGCAGTTACTCAGGGACAGCCTACGAGCAGTACGTC. Protein sequence: CASSYSGTAYEQYV.

The chain uses TRBV9 and TRBJ1-5, with unresolved D. The CDR3 is 15 amino acids. The V gene's germline CDR1 is SGDLS and CDR2 YYNGEE. Trimming took off 4 bases at V and 2 bases at J, with 13 bases between the two ends. The CDR3, as DNA: TGTGCCAGCAGCCCGGACTCCTGGGGCAATCAGCCCCAGCATTTT. Residues: CASSPDSWGNQPQHF.

This clone was detected once. The chain joins TRBV7-2 to TRBJ2-1; D tentatively fits TRBD1 or TRBD2 (5 bases each). V shed 3 bases and J shed 9 bases, with 18 bases lying between them. The germline CDR1 and CDR2 sequences are SGHTA and FQGNSA. The CDR3 sequence is 15 residues long. For the CDR3, the DNA is TGTGCCAGCAGCTTCCGGGACGCAAGTTCTGGTGAGCAGTTCTTC. Translating it yields CASSFRDASSGEQFF.

For the CDR3, the DNA is TGTGCCAGCAGCTTATCGGGGTCTGAACAGCCCCAGCATTTT. As protein: CASSLSGSEQPQHF. The chain couples TRBV7-2 to TRBJ1-5; no firm D call. Germline values: CDR1 SGHTA, CDR2 FQGNSA. Trimming removed 2 bases at V and 7 bases at J, with 12 bases between. The CDR3 has 14 residues.

Here the CDR3 DNA reads TGTGCCAGCAGCTCCCCCTCCGGGACAGATAATTACGAGCAGTACGTC. It translates to CASSSPSGTDNYEQYV. The chain couples TRBV11-2 to TRBJ2-7; 7 bases are a match to TRBD1. The CDR3 totals 16 residues. CDR1 SGHAT and CDR2 FQNNGV come from the germline V gene. Trimming took 4 bases from V and 4 from J; bases not matched to a gene: 13.

The rearrangement links TRBV2 to TRBJ2-2; D perhaps matches TRBD1 (5 bases). CDR1 is SNHLY, CDR2 FYNNEI, per germline. The CDR3 totals 14 residues. Trimming shortened V by 3 bases and J by 0 bases, and 5 bases separated the two germline ends. The CDR3 reads CASSDRANTGELFF. The CDR3 region has the DNA TGTGCCAGCAGTGACAGGGCGAACACCGGGGAGCTGTTTTTT.

The chain joins TRBV23-1 to TRBJ2-3; D ambiguous. TRBV23-1 is noted as an ORF with a role that remains uncertain. The CDR3 covers 17 residues. V was clipped by 6 bases and J by 5 bases, with 24 bases between them. The CDR3 DNA reads TGCGCCAGCAGCCTCCGACGGACGGCCACCTCCGGAGATACGCAGTATTTT. The encoded protein is CASSLRRTATSGDTQYF.

The chain couples TRBV3-1 (or the pseudogene TRBV3-2) to TRBJ2-6; D ambiguous. Germline loops: CDR1 LGHDT, CDR2 YNNKEL (reference sequence). V shed 4 bases and J shed 0 bases, with 13 bases lying between them. The CDR3 spans 17 residues. CDR3 sequence (DNA): TGTGCCAGCAGCCTCGGACCCATCAGCTCTGGGGCCAACGTCCTGACTTTC. The encoded protein is CASSLGPISSGANVLTF.

This chain links TRBV6-5 with TRBJ2-4; no firm D call. Trimming cost V 0 bases and J 0 bases, with 9 bases left between them. The CDR3 totals 16 residues. CDR1 and CDR2 (germline): MNHEY, SVGAGI. The CDR3 protein is CASSYSVSVAKNIQYF. The CDR3 DNA reads as TGTGCCAGCAGTTACTCGGTTTCCGTAGCCAAAAACATTCAGTACTTC.

The chain recombines TRBV28 with TRBJ2-5, with 12 bases matching TRBD2. The CDR3 totals 14 residues. The germline V gene encodes CDR1 MDHEN and CDR2 SYDVKM. With V trimmed by 8 bases and J by 1 base, 2 bases remained unmatched. Here the CDR3 reads CASQLAGGQETQYF. CDR3 bases: TGTGCCAGCCAACTAGCGGGGGGCCAAGAGACCCAGTACTTC.

The chain couples TRBV7-2 to TRBJ2-5, with D possibly matching TRBD1 (6 bases). The germline CDR1 and CDR2 sequences are SGHTA and FQGNSA. The CDR3 has 15 residues. Trimming cost V 1 base and J 5 bases, with 14 bases left between them. The CDR3 DNA reads as TGTGCCAGCAGCTTAGTTAGGGGGTTGCGTGAGACCCAGTACTTC. This encodes CASSLVRGLRETQYF.

The chain employs TRBV19 and TRBJ1-4; 7 nucleotides match TRBD1. The CDR3 consists of 17 residues. The germline V gene encodes CDR1 LNHDA and CDR2 SQIVND (reference sequence). Unmatched junction bases numbered 7, after V lost 0 bases and J lost 3 bases. CDR3 sequence: CASSIDPLQGSNEKLFF. The CDR3 nucleotides read TGTGCCAGTAGTATAGACCCCCTACAGGGGTCTAATGAAAAACTGTTTTTT.

The rearrangement joins TRBV30 to TRBJ2-1, with TRBD2 matching over 8 bases. This CDR3 region has 13 residues. The germline V gene encodes CDR1 GTSNPN and CDR2 SVGIG (reference sequence). With 7 bases clipped from V and 6 bases from J, the junction kept 8 bases outside the gene matches. The CDR3 region is CASSGGAINEQFF. The CDR3 DNA follows: TGTGCCTCTTCGGGGGGGGCGATCAATGAGCAGTTCTTC.

The rearrangement uses TRBV5-1 and TRBJ1-5; 7 bases match TRBD1. This CDR3 has 15 amino acids. The germline V gene has CDR1 SGHRS and CDR2 YFSETQ. The J segment lost 5 bases and the V segment lost 0 bases, leaving 5 bases of the junction unmatched. The CDR3 here is CASSLAAGGDQPQHF. DNA for the CDR3: TGCGCCAGCAGCTTGGCGGCAGGGGGGGATCAGCCCCAGCATTTT.